The 25 T cell receptor beta chains reported below all come from one sample, sequenced in a study of CD8 T cells in ankylosing spondylitis. TCRdb re-analysed the 5' RACE reads in MiXCR, keeping a single row per CDR3 protein. Of 200,000 to 250,000 distinct CDR3 sequences listed, approximately 10% are singletons. Material: blood, either unsorted or a sorted T cell fraction (not recorded which). These receptors originate from a male donor with ankylosing spondylitis or in good health (not recorded which).

Ten or more counts support this clonotype. V is TRBV7-6 and J is TRBJ2-7; D ambiguous. The CDR3 sequence is 15 residues long. The germline V gene encodes CDR1 SGHVS and CDR2 FNYEAQ. V was shortened by 3 bases and J by 1 base, with 13 bases between the two germline ends. This CDR3 reads CASSFSGTLSYEQYF. In nucleotides, the CDR3 is TGTGCCAGCAGCTTTTCAGGCACATTATCCTACGAGCAGTACTTC.

In this sample, this clonotype turned up many times. The V gene is TRBV12-3 or TRBV12-4, the J gene TRBJ1-6; D ambiguous. The CDR3 covers 13 residues. Trimming removed 2 bases from V and 8 bases from J, with 7 bases in between. The CDR3 coding sequence is TGTGCCAGCAGTTTAACAGAGGATTCACCCCTCCACTTT. Its translation: CASSLTEDSPLHF.

The chain has TRBV24-1 and TRBJ2-1; the match to TRBD2 covers 14 bases. The J segment lost 6 bases and the V segment lost 5 bases, leaving 8 bases of the junction unmatched. Germline CDR1 is KGHDR and CDR2 is SFDVKD. There are 17 residues in the CDR3. The CDR3: CATSGRLAGGPGNEQFF. CDR3 bases: TGTGCCACCAGTGGAAGACTAGCGGGGGGGCCGGGCAATGAGCAGTTCTTC.

This clonotype appeared many times. This chain links TRBV5-1 with TRBJ2-1; 7 positions match TRBD1. The CDR3 length is 13 residues. V lost 4 bases and J lost 8; bases outside the gene matches: 6. Per the germline V gene, CDR1 is SGHRS and CDR2 is YFSETQ. This CDR3 is CASSPGDSDEQFF. The CDR3 coding sequence is TGCGCCAGCAGCCCAGGGGACAGCGATGAGCAGTTCTTC.

This clonotype was seen at least ten times. The rearrangement joins TRBV24-1 to TRBJ2-5, with TRBD1 matching over 9 bases. Germline CDR1 reads KGHDR; CDR2 reads SFDVKD. This CDR3 region has 15 residues. V was clipped by 0 bases and J by 5 bases; unmatched bases: 3. This CDR3 is CATSDLTGGSETQYF. The CDR3 DNA sequence: TGTGCCACCAGTGATTTGACAGGGGGCAGTGAGACCCAGTACTTC.

This clonotype was counted ten times or more. The chain uses TRBV29-1 and TRBJ2-1, with D hard to call. CDR1 and CDR2 (germline): SQVTM, ANQGSEA. This CDR3 is 12 amino acids long. Trimming took off 4 bases at V and 9 bases at J, with 13 bases between the two ends. The CDR3 coding sequence is TGCAGCGTTGGAGATGGAGTTGTTGAGCAGTTCTTC. It encodes CSVGDGVVEQFF.

This clonotype was observed many times. The chain employs TRBV5-1 and TRBJ2-2, with a tentative D call TRBD1 (5 bases). Germline CDR1 SGHRS, CDR2 YFSETQ. The CDR3 extends over 15 amino acids. Trimming left V 2 bases short and J 5 bases short, with 13 bases between. Here the CDR3 reads CASSFIQGRTGELFF. CDR3 DNA: TGCGCCAGCAGCTTTATTCAGGGTCGGACCGGGGAGCTGTTTTTT. The full variable domain, with the rest looked up from reference TRBV5-1 and TRBJ2-2, is KAGVTQTPRYLIKTRGQQVTLSCSPISGHRSVSWYQQTPGQGLQFLFEYFSETQRNKGNFPGRFSGRQFSNSRSEMNVSTLELGDSALYLCASSFIQGRTGELFFGEGSRLTVL.

Notes on this clonotype: A much larger clone lies a single base off, so this may be a read error. The rearrangement links TRBV7-9 to TRBJ2-1; 9 positions agree with TRBD1. This CDR3 is built from 15 residues. Germline V gene sequence: CDR1 SEHNR, CDR2 FQNEAQ (reference sequence). The CDR3 DNA reads as TGTGCCAGCAGGAATACCGGGACAGGGTACAATGCGCAGTTCTTC. Translation: CASRNTGTGYNAQFF.

This clonotype was recorded at least ten times. V gene TRBV12-3 or TRBV12-4 combines with J gene TRBJ1-2; D is unclear. The V end was cut by 8 bases, the J end by 8 bases, with 12 bases between. CDR3 length equals 11 residues. DNA for the CDR3: TGTGCCAGCGGCAGGAACGAGGGCTACACCTTC. Its translation: CASGRNEGYTF.

This clonotype occurred many times. The chain employs TRBV20-1 and TRBJ1-1; possibly TRBD1 for D (5 bases). The CDR3 loop spans 15 amino acids. The germline V and J ends were trimmed by 6 bases and 3 bases, with 20 bases remaining between them. Germline V gene sequence: CDR1 DFQATT, CDR2 SNEGSKA (reference sequence). This CDR3 is CSAVAPDGGYTEAFF. For the CDR3, the DNA is TGCAGTGCGGTGGCCCCCGACGGGGGGTACACTGAAGCTTTCTTT.

This clonotype was detected many times. V is TRBV12-3 or TRBV12-4 and J is TRBJ2-1, with 10 nucleotides matching TRBD2. This CDR3 spans 15 amino acids. The V and J ends lost 5 bases and 7 bases, in that order; junction bases with no gene match: 8. CDR3: CASSLTLAGRNEQFF. DNA of the CDR3: TGTGCCAGCAGTCTAACACTAGCGGGGAGGAATGAGCAGTTCTTC.

This clonotype has a count of ten or more. This chain uses TRBV6-1 with TRBJ2-2; 12 bases map to TRBD2. Germline V gives CDR1 MNHNS, CDR2 SASEGT. The CDR3 has 15 amino acids. Trimming at V came to 7 bases and at J to 5 bases, leaving 5 bases not matched to a gene. The CDR3 loop reads CASTSGGALTGELFF. CDR3 bases: TGTGCCAGCACTAGCGGGGGGGCCCTAACCGGGGAGCTGTTTTTT.

This clonotype has at least ten counts. The chain joins TRBV3-1 to TRBJ1-4, with D tentatively TRBD1 (5 bases). The CDR3 totals 14 residues. V lost 4 bases and J lost 5, with 11 bases in between. Germline loops: CDR1 LGHDT, CDR2 YNNKEL (reference sequence). CDR3 nucleotide sequence: TGTGCCAGCAGCCCCCAAAGACAGAATGAAAAACTGTTTTTT. Its translation is CASSPQRQNEKLFF.

The V gene is TRBV20-1, the J gene TRBJ2-5; 10 nucleotides line up with TRBD1. CDR1 is DFQATT, CDR2 SNEGSKA, per germline (reference sequence). This CDR3 region has 16 residues. V trimming: 6 bases; J trimming: 2 bases; junction bases outside the gene matches: 12. The CDR3 coding sequence is TGCAGTGCAGTTCCTACGGGACAGGGGAAACAAGAGACCCAGTACTTC. Translation gives CSAVPTGQGKQETQYF.

In its sample, this clonotype was seen a few times. V usage is TRBV5-1 and J usage is TRBJ1-2; D is perhaps TRBD1 (5 bases). CDR3 length: 14 amino acids. With 0 bases removed from V and 10 bases from J, the gap between germline ends came to 16 bases. Per the germline V gene, CDR1 is SGHRS and CDR2 is YFSETQ. In DNA form, the CDR3 reads TGCGCCAGCAGCTTGGACAGGCCCACCGATATCTACACCTTC. Translation: CASSLDRPTDIYTF.

This clonotype was counted a single time. The chain uses TRBV29-1 and TRBJ1-1, with 10 nucleotides matching TRBD1. The CDR3 length is 14 residues. CDR1 is SQVTM, CDR2 ANQGSEA, per germline. V lost 6 bases to trimming and J lost 6 bases; unmatched junction nucleotides: 10. CDR3 nucleotide sequence: TGCAGCGTCCCGACAGGGGGCAGAGGCGCTGAAGCTTTCTTT. Residues: CSVPTGGRGAEAFF.

The chain employs TRBV11-3 and TRBJ2-3; 10 bases agree with TRBD1. V trimming: 5 bases; J trimming: 4 bases; junction bases outside the gene matches: 6. The germline gives CDR1 SGHNT, CDR2 YENEEA. The CDR3 sequence is 15 residues long. CDR3 amino acids: CASSVATGGPDTQYF. CDR3 DNA: TGTGCCAGCAGCGTCGCGACAGGGGGCCCAGATACGCAGTATTTT.

This clonotype was counted ten times or more. The chain uses TRBV10-3 and TRBJ1-5; no definite D call. The length of the CDR3 is 14 residues. Trimming left V 6 bases short and J 3 bases short, with 12 bases between. CDR1 and CDR2 (germline): ENHRY, SYGVKD. CDR3 sequence: CAIRSNGDNQPQHF. The CDR3, as DNA: TGTGCCATCAGATCTAATGGGGACAATCAGCCCCAGCATTTT.

The chain joins TRBV7-9 to TRBJ2-1; D perhaps matches TRBD2 (6 bases). This CDR3 contains 15 residues. Per the germline V gene, CDR1 is SEHNR and CDR2 is FQNEAQ (reference sequence). V was shortened by 3 bases and J by 9 bases, with 18 bases between the two germline ends. In DNA, the CDR3 is TGTGCCAGCAGCTTTGTGTATGGGGGGAGTGGTGAGCAGTTCTTC. Encoded protein: CASSFVYGGSGEQFF.

This chain connects TRBV25-1 to TRBJ1-1, with TRBD1 identical over 9 bases. V lost 4 bases to trimming and J lost 4 bases; unmatched junction nucleotides: 10. The CDR3 covers 16 residues. Germline-derived CDR1 and CDR2 are MGHDK and SYGVNS. CDR3 amino acids: CASSGWDREGGTEAFF. Here the CDR3 DNA reads TGTGCCAGCAGTGGTTGGGACAGGGAAGGAGGCACTGAAGCTTTCTTT.

The J gene is TRBJ2-7, the V gene TRBV29-1, with D perhaps matching TRBD1 (5 bases). The V gene lost 3 bases and the J gene lost 0 bases, with 15 bases spanning the gap. The CDR3 covers 15 residues. Germline V gene lookup returns CDR1 SQVTM and CDR2 ANQGSEA. The CDR3 region is CSVDGAGPNSYEQYF. DNA for the CDR3: TGCAGCGTTGATGGGGCAGGACCGAACTCCTACGAGCAGTACTTC.

There are many counts of this clonotype. This chain links TRBV19 with TRBJ1-1; perhaps TRBD1 as D (5 bases). Germline V lookup: CDR1 LNHDA, CDR2 SQIVND (reference sequence). This CDR3 has 15 residues. V was cut by 5 bases and J by 3 bases, with 16 bases left in between. In nucleotides, the CDR3 is TGTGCCAGTAGTCCGCGACAGAATCGGGACACTGAAGCTTTCTTT. Amino acid sequence: CASSPRQNRDTEAFF.

This clonotype was counted at least ten times. This chain links TRBV20-1 with TRBJ1-5; D is possibly TRBD1 (6 bases). The CDR3 runs 16 residues. From germline, CDR1 is DFQATT and CDR2 SNEGSKA (reference sequence). V dropped 6 bases and J dropped 0 bases, with 18 bases sitting between them. The CDR3 here is CSAPLLTGSSNQPQHF. CDR3 sequence (DNA): TGCAGTGCCCCCCTCTTAACAGGGTCTAGCAATCAGCCCCAGCATTTT.

This clonotype was counted ten times or more. The rearrangement uses TRBV20-1 and TRBJ2-4; D might be TRBD1 (6 bases). The germline V gene encodes CDR1 DFQATT and CDR2 SNEGSKA (reference sequence). The CDR3 has 15 residues. V was clipped by 1 base and J by 1 base, with 11 bases between them. The CDR3 loop reads CSARGPTGAKNIQYF. The CDR3 bases are TGCAGTGCTAGAGGTCCGACAGGCGCCAAAAACATTCAGTACTTC.

This clonotype has only a few counts. The chain has TRBV19 and TRBJ1-1, with unresolved D. This CDR3 comprises 13 residues. V dropped 8 bases and J dropped 4 bases, with 14 bases sitting between them. Germline CDR1 LNHDA, CDR2 SQIVND (reference sequence). The CDR3 DNA sequence: TGTGCCAGTCGGTGGGTTGAGGGCACTGAAGCTTTCTTT. This sequence encodes CASRWVEGTEAFF.